Below, 18 T cell receptor beta chains from the same sample are listed, as sequenced in a study of shared clonotypes between healthy human individuals. It was CD45RO-negative cells, positively selected for CCR7, that made up naive CD8 cells, with terminally differentiated effector memory CD45RA+ cells excluded. Data came from immunoSEQ multiplex PCR; TCRdb stores just in-frame clones and leaves some out. Altogether 1.5 million to 2.5 million clones are present, over 85% being singletons, with the ten largest covering under 1.5%. The sequenced sample was naive CD8+ T cells sorted from blood. Receptors were obtained from a man between 18 and 29 years old in good health.

This chain joins TRBV19 and TRBJ2-7, with a tentative D call TRBD1 (6 bases). This CDR3 contains 13 residues. CDR1 and CDR2 (germline): LNHDA, SQIVND (reference sequence). The DNA for the CDR3 is TGTGCGGCAAGTCAGGGGTTCCCCTACGAGCAGTACTTC. It codes for CAASQGFPYEQYF.

V and J are TRBV25-1 and TRBJ1-2; 7 bases are shared with TRBD1. Germline V gene lookup returns CDR1 MGHDK and CDR2 SYGVNS. The CDR3 is 13 amino acids. Losses at the gene ends were 4 bases for V and 2 bases for J; bases not matched to a gene: 1. CDR3 in amino acids: CASSAQGNYGYTF. In nucleotides, the CDR3 is TGTGCCAGCAGTGCACAGGGGAACTATGGCTACACCTTC.

This clone showed up just a few times. Its ends do not fully match the called genes, so a read error is possible. V is TRBV29-1 and J is TRBJ2-1; D remains ambiguous. The CDR3 loop spans 10 amino acids. Germline assignment: CDR1 SQVTM and CDR2 ANQGSEA. The CDR3 reads CSAEYNEQFF. DNA of the CDR3: TGCAGCGCTGAATACAATGAGCAGTTCTTC.

The gene calls are TRBV6-5 and TRBJ1-3, with unresolved D. Per the germline V gene, CDR1 is MNHEY and CDR2 is SVGAGI. The V end lost 2 bases, the J end lost 8 bases, and 10 bases lay between the germline ends. The CDR3 is 13 residues long. The CDR3 DNA reads as TGTGCCAGCAGTTACGGGGAGGGATACACCATATATTTT. Residues: CASSYGEGYTIYF.

The chain carries TRBV2 and TRBJ1-1; D gene unclear. This CDR3 is 12 amino acids long. Trimming shortened V by 7 bases and J by 2 bases, and 8 bases separated the two germline ends. Germline CDR1 reads SNHLY; CDR2 reads FYNNEI. The CDR3 here is CASIPANTEAFF. The CDR3, as DNA: TGTGCCAGCATCCCAGCTAACACTGAAGCTTTCTTT.

The chain couples TRBV10-3 to TRBJ1-2; D might be TRBD1 (5 bases). The CDR3 covers 13 residues. V lost 6 bases and J lost 8, with 16 bases in between. Per germline, CDR1 ENHRY and CDR2 SYGVKD. In DNA form, the CDR3 reads TGTGCCATCAGGCGGGACTCCTCGGCGGGCTACACCTTC. Its protein product is CAIRRDSSAGYTF.

This chain links TRBV7-9 with TRBJ1-4; 9 bases are a match to TRBD1. With 5 bases clipped from V and 4 bases from J, the junction kept 17 bases outside the gene matches. The CDR3 covers 19 residues. CDR1 and CDR2 from the germline V gene are SEHNR and FQNEAQ (reference sequence). For the CDR3, the DNA is TGTGCCAGCAGCCCCAGAAAGCCGGGACAGGGATACTTTAATGAAAAACTGTTTTTT. It yields the protein CASSPRKPGQGYFNEKLFF.

This clone was recorded only once. The chain joins TRBV27 to TRBJ1-5; 7 positions agree with TRBD1. The trim removed 3 bases at V and 6 bases at J, leaving 5 bases unmatched. The CDR3 totals 14 residues. Germline V gene sequence: CDR1 MNHEY, CDR2 SMNVEV (reference sequence). The CDR3 DNA reads as TGTGCCAGCAGTTTCCAGGGGGAGGGTCAGCCCCAGCATTTT. Translating it yields CASSFQGEGQPQHF.

A note on this clone: This CDR3 is also generated by other DNA sequences in the sample. J is TRBJ2-7 and V is TRBV6-5, with D unclear. The germline V gene has CDR1 MNHEY and CDR2 SVGAGI. The length of the CDR3 is 14 residues. V was shortened by 0 bases and J by 1 base, with 7 bases between the two germline ends. The CDR3 coding sequence is TGTGCCAGCAGTTACTCGTGGGGATCCTACGAGCAGTACTTC. Translated, it gives CASSYSWGSYEQYF.

The chain couples TRBV5-5 to TRBJ2-1; either TRBD1 or TRBD2 may supply D (6 bases each). V lost 2 bases to trimming and J lost 2 bases, with 11 bases between them. The germline gives CDR1 SGHKS, CDR2 YYEKEE (reference sequence). This CDR3 is built from 15 residues. The CDR3 reads CASSLRRDTYNEQFF. DNA of the CDR3: TGTGCCAGCAGCTTAAGGCGGGACACCTACAATGAGCAGTTCTTC.

The chain recombines TRBV7-9 with TRBJ2-7; D remains ambiguous. The CDR3 is 17 residues long. Trimming stripped 6 bases from V and 6 bases from J, with 27 bases between. The germline V gene has CDR1 SEHNR and CDR2 FQNEAQ (reference sequence). DNA for the CDR3: TGTGCCAGCAGTGGCTTAGGATTTGGAGATAGGCTCGGCGAGCAGTACTTC. This codes for CASSGLGFGDRLGEQYF.

The V call is TRBV15, the J call TRBJ1-6; the D gene is possibly TRBD1 (5 bases). This CDR3 comprises 13 residues. Germline V gene data show CDR1 as LNHNV and CDR2 as YYDKDF (reference sequence). V dropped 2 bases and J dropped 12 bases, with 11 bases sitting between them. The CDR3 sequence is CATSRQGLEPLHF. The CDR3, as DNA: TGTGCCACCAGCAGACAGGGTCTCGAACCCCTCCACTTT. The whole variable domain, filled in from reference TRBV15 and TRBJ1-6, reads DAMVIQNPRYQVTQFGKPVTLSCSQTLNHNVMYWYQQKSSQAPKLLFHYYDKDFNNEADTPDNFQSRRPNTSFCFLDIRSPGLGDTAMYLCATSRQGLEPLHFGNGTRLTVT.

The V and J genes are TRBV9 and TRBJ2-7; TRBD1 might be the D (6 bases). Germline lookup yields CDR1 SGDLS and CDR2 YYNGEE. The CDR3 extends over 15 amino acids. V lost 2 bases and J lost 6, with 18 bases in between. This CDR3 is CASSVSRGQGTEQYF. The CDR3 nucleotides are TGTGCCAGCAGCGTCAGTCGTGGGCAGGGGACCGAGCAGTACTTC.

Concerning this clone itself: Different DNA sequences within this sample yield the same CDR3. The V gene is TRBV5-1, the J gene TRBJ2-7; 9 nucleotides match TRBD1. V lost 8 bases and J lost 0; bases outside the gene matches: 9. This CDR3 has 15 residues. Germline CDR1 reads SGHRS; CDR2 reads YFSETQ. This CDR3 is CASSPGQGLSYEQYF. The CDR3 DNA sequence: TGCGCCAGTTCACCGGGACAGGGCCTCTCCTACGAGCAGTACTTC.

This clone has a handful of counts. The chain recombines TRBV13 with TRBJ1-6, with 11 bases aligning to TRBD1. CDR1 PRHDT and CDR2 FYEKMQ come from the germline V gene (reference sequence). V was clipped by 4 bases and J by 8 bases; unmatched bases: 4. This CDR3 contains 15 residues. The CDR3 region is CASSSRDRGDSPLHF. As DNA, the CDR3 is TGTGCCAGCAGCTCCCGGGACAGGGGGGATTCACCCCTCCACTTT.

V gene TRBV5-8 combines with J gene TRBJ2-5, with unresolved D. Germline CDR1 and CDR2: SGHTS and YDEGEE. V lost 0 bases to trimming and J lost 2 bases, with 14 bases between them. The CDR3 totals 16 residues. Here the CDR3 DNA reads TGTGCCAGCAGCTTGGTCAGCGAGGTACCTCAAGAGACCCAGTACTTC. Encoded protein: CASSLVSEVPQETQYF.

This rearrangement joins TRBV27 to TRBJ2-7; no reliable D call. Germline values: CDR1 MNHEY, CDR2 SMNVEV (reference sequence). V lost 5 bases and J 4 bases, leaving 12 bases between the germline ends. There are 13 residues in the CDR3. DNA of the CDR3: TGTGCCAGCAGTCTAAATACACGGTACGAGCAGTACTTC. This gives the protein CASSLNTRYEQYF.

The rearrangement links TRBV6-1 to TRBJ2-1, with 8 bases identical to TRBD2. V shed 3 bases, J shed 7 bases, and the junction held 5 bases outside the gene matches. CDR1 is MNHNS, CDR2 SASEGT, per germline. The CDR3 loop spans 14 amino acids. CDR3 nucleotides: TGTGCCAGCAGTGACGGGGGGGGCTGGAATGAGCAGTTCTTC. Protein: CASSDGGGWNEQFF.